Each of the 21 T cell receptor beta chains below was sequenced from the same sample in a study of blood T cells in healthy people across ages. Together with a sample-barcoded 5' primer, a J-beta primer mix was included in a second PCR lasting roughly 6 to 12 cycles. One entry per CDR3 protein, called by TCRdb with MiXCR from the 5' RACE reads. This table holds 870,000 or so distinct CDR3 sequences, roughly 26% found once. Sequenced: blood. The receptors derive from a woman older than 75 in good health.

This clonotype was counted ten times or more. This chain uses TRBV18 with TRBJ2-1; 9 bases are a match to TRBD1. CDR1 is KGHSH and CDR2 is LQKENI in the germline V gene. The CDR3 covers 15 residues. The ends lost 2 bases at V and 6 bases at J; junction bases unmatched: 5. CDR3 sequence reads: CASSPRQGVINEQFF. In nucleotides, the CDR3 is TGTGCCAGCTCACCAAGACAGGGGGTAATCAATGAGCAGTTCTTC.

This clonotype was picked up many times. The rearrangement uses TRBV5-5 and TRBJ2-3, with 7 bases matching TRBD1. CDR3 size: 16 residues. J was trimmed by 2 bases and V by 0 bases; bases with no gene match: 6. Germline CDR1 reads SGHKS; CDR2 reads YYEKEE (reference sequence). DNA of the CDR3: TGTGCCAGCAGCTTGGGGGGGACAGCCACCACAGATACGCAGTATTTT. Encoded protein: CASSLGGTATTDTQYF.

CDR3 sequence: CASSLRGVAFPNEQFF. The CDR3 DNA reads TGTGCCAGCAGCCTCCGTGGGGTCGCGTTCCCCAATGAGCAGTTCTTC. The rearrangement links TRBV14 to TRBJ2-1; D call uncertain. V lost 4 bases to trimming and J lost 6 bases, with 19 bases between them. Germline assignment: CDR1 SGHDN and CDR2 FVKESK. The CDR3 has 16 residues.

This chain links TRBV29-1 with TRBJ1-2; 10 bases line up with TRBD1. The CDR3 contains 15 residues. The germline V gene encodes CDR1 SQVTM and CDR2 ANQGSEA. V lost 0 bases to trimming and J lost 3 bases; unmatched junction nucleotides: 4. The CDR3 region has the DNA TGCAGCGTTGAAGACCGCGGACAGGGGGACTATGGCTACACCTTC. Translating gives CSVEDRGQGDYGYTF.

This clonotype has just a few counts. The chain couples TRBV18 to TRBJ2-5, with 8 bases lining up with TRBD2. Germline V CDR1 and CDR2: KGHSH, LQKENI. V was clipped by 0 bases and J by 4 bases; unmatched bases: 4. The CDR3 is made up of 15 amino acids. The CDR3 loop reads CASSPPGAGGETQYF. CDR3 DNA: TGTGCCAGCTCACCACCAGGCGCGGGAGGAGAGACCCAGTACTTC.

The chain uses TRBV6-2 or TRBV6-3 and TRBJ2-4; TRBD1 agrees at 10 bases. The tail of the sequence fits TRBJ2-5 better, so the J call may be wrong. The CDR3 has 15 amino acids. Germline lookup yields CDR1 MNHEY and CDR2 SVGEGT. CDR3 amino acids: CASSHADRGMETQYF. The CDR3 DNA reads TGTGCCAGCAGTCACGCGGACAGGGGGATGGAGACCCAGTACTTC.

Worth noting for this clonotype: A junction boundary mismatches the germline segment, possibly from a read error. In DNA form, the CDR3 reads TGTGCCAACAGCCAAGCACACTTTAAGCGCAGCAATAATTCACCCCTCCACTTT. The encoded protein is CANSQAHFKRSNNSPLHF. This chain links TRBV14 with TRBJ1-6; the D is unclear. The germline CDR1 and CDR2 sequences are SGHDN and FVKESK. This CDR3 has 18 residues.

A note on this clonotype: A much larger clone sits a single nucleotide away, making a read error possible. The J gene is TRBJ2-1, the V gene TRBV7-9; 7 bases are shared with TRBD2. CDR3 size: 14 residues. From germline, CDR1 is SEHNR and CDR2 FQNEAQ (reference sequence). With 7 bases clipped from V and 8 bases from J, the junction kept 11 bases outside the gene matches. The CDR3 loop reads CASTHGTGGHEQFF. In DNA, the CDR3 is TGTGCCAGCACCCACGGGACGGGAGGCCATGAGCAGTTCTTC.

This clonotype was counted at least ten times. The rearrangement links TRBV6-5 to TRBJ2-1, with 9 bases fitting TRBD2. With V trimmed by 6 bases and J by 0 bases, 9 bases remained unmatched. Per the germline V gene, CDR1 is MNHEY and CDR2 is SVGAGI. The CDR3 loop spans 17 amino acids. CDR3 nucleotide sequence: TGTGCCAGCAGACCCTCTAGCGGGGCCGGCTCCTACAATGAGCAGTTCTTC. This gives the protein CASRPSSGAGSYNEQFF.

This clonotype was counted many times. V and J are TRBV4-2 and TRBJ2-3, with D possibly being TRBD1 (6 bases). V lost 0 bases, J lost 6 bases, and 13 bases lay in between. The CDR3 runs 15 residues. Germline lookup yields CDR1 LGHNA and CDR2 YNFKEQ. DNA for the CDR3: TGTGCCAGCAGCCAAGATTATGGCAGGGGCGATACGCAGTATTTT. Translation: CASSQDYGRGDTQYF.

This clonotype was seen a few times. The chain uses TRBV29-1 and TRBJ1-2; 9 bases match TRBD1. Germline CDR1 and CDR2: SQVTM and ANQGSEA. CDR3 length: 15 residues. V gave up 7 bases and J gave up 8 bases; unmatched junction bases: 17. CDR3 nucleotides: TGCAGCGCCGTCGGGACAGGGTCCCCTCTCCGAGGCTACACCTTC. Translation gives CSAVGTGSPLRGYTF.

Comments on this clonotype: One junction end disagrees with the germline gene, perhaps due to a read error. This sequence joins TRBV6-2 or TRBV6-3 and TRBJ1-2, with 7 bases identical to TRBD1. The length of the CDR3 is 13 residues. The V gene's germline CDR1 is MNHEY and CDR2 SVGEGT. The CDR3 loop reads CASSYSGGDGHTF. In nucleotides, the CDR3 is TGTGCCAGCAGTTACTCAGGGGGCGATGGCCACACCTTC.

This clonotype appeared many times. The chain uses TRBV6-7 and TRBJ2-3, with 7 bases that match TRBD1. TRBV6-7 has ORF status, its function being uncertain. CDR3 length: 15 amino acids. Unmatched junction bases numbered 5, after V lost 5 bases and J lost 0 bases. CDR3 in amino acids: CASSGDSDSTDTQYF. The CDR3 DNA reads as TGTGCCAGCAGTGGGGACAGTGATAGCACAGATACGCAGTATTTT.

This clonotype was observed many times. V usage is TRBV10-3 and J usage is TRBJ2-3, with 13 nucleotides matching TRBD2. Germline lookup yields CDR1 ENHRY and CDR2 SYGVKD. This CDR3 region has 18 residues. The V and J ends lost 5 bases and 2 bases, in that order; junction bases with no gene match: 10. The CDR3 spells CAISSGLAGAIITDTQYF. In DNA form, the CDR3 reads TGTGCCATCAGTTCCGGACTAGCGGGGGCCATCATCACAGATACGCAGTATTTT.

Of note for this clonotype: This may come from a read error, since a much larger clone is one base off. This chain joins TRBV28 and TRBJ2-4; a possible D gene is TRBD1 (5 bases). The closer fit of TRBJ2-7 to the DNA end suggests the J call may be wrong. This CDR3 contains 14 residues. CDR1 is MDHEN and CDR2 is SYDVKM in the germline V gene. CDR3 sequence (DNA): TGTGCCAGCAGTTTGTTCCAGGGTGCCTACGAGCAGTACTTC. The encoded protein is CASSLFQGAYEQYF.

This clonotype was observed a handful of times. A read error may explain this, as a much larger clone is one base away. The chain has TRBV29-1 and TRBJ2-7, with D tentatively TRBD1 or TRBD2 (5 bases each). The CDR3 is 14 amino acids. CDR1 is SQVTM, CDR2 ANQGSEA, per germline. V lost 4 bases and J 5 bases, leaving 18 bases between the germline ends. CDR3 in DNA: TGCAGCGTTGCGTCGGGGTTGGGGGTCCACGAGCAGTACTTC. Its protein product is CSVASGLGVHEQYF.

CDR3 sequence (DNA): TGTGCCATCAGGGGGACGGGACAGGGCTACGAGCAGTACTTC. Protein sequence: CAIRGTGQGYEQYF. The chain links TRBV6-5 to TRBJ2-5, with 9 bases matching TRBD1. The end of the DNA aligns better with TRBJ2-7, so the J call may be wrong. The CDR3 loop spans 14 amino acids. CDR1 and CDR2 from the germline V gene are MNHEY and SVGAGI.

The sample holds many counts of this clonotype. This chain links TRBV30 with TRBJ1-5; D unclear. Trimming removed 4 bases from V and 0 bases from J, with 13 bases in between. Germline CDR1 is GTSNPN and CDR2 is SVGIG (reference sequence). The length of the CDR3 is 15 residues. In DNA, the CDR3 is TGTGCCTGGATCCTTTTCATTTATAGCAATCAGCCCCAGCATTTT. This encodes CAWILFIYSNQPQHF.

The chain couples TRBV20-1 to TRBJ2-1, with 9 bases matching TRBD2. J was trimmed by 7 bases and V by 0 bases; bases with no gene match: 19. Germline V gene sequence: CDR1 DFQATT, CDR2 SNEGSKA (reference sequence). This CDR3 comprises 19 residues. CDR3 region: CSAREPLIAGVFVGNEQFF. The DNA of the CDR3 is TGCAGTGCTAGAGAGCCTCTAATAGCGGGAGTATTCGTAGGGAATGAGCAGTTCTTC.

This clonotype appeared many times. This chain uses TRBV7-2 with TRBJ2-3, with 7 bases identical to TRBD1. Germline V lookup: CDR1 SGHTA, CDR2 FQGNSA. The CDR3 contains 15 residues. V shed 4 bases, J shed 2 bases, and the junction held 6 bases outside the gene matches. CDR3 sequence: CASSSLTGTTDTQYF. The DNA of the CDR3 is TGTGCCAGCAGCTCCTTGACAGGGACCACAGATACGCAGTATTTT.

This clonotype occurred many times. The V gene is TRBV5-5, the J gene TRBJ2-1; 7 nucleotides agree with TRBD2. Germline lookup yields CDR1 SGHKS and CDR2 YYEKEE (reference sequence). This CDR3 has 15 amino acids. V shed 5 bases, J shed 2 bases, and the junction held 7 bases outside the gene matches. This CDR3 reads CASSSSGEPYNEQFF. As DNA, the CDR3 is TGTGCCAGCAGTTCGAGCGGGGAGCCCTACAATGAGCAGTTCTTC.